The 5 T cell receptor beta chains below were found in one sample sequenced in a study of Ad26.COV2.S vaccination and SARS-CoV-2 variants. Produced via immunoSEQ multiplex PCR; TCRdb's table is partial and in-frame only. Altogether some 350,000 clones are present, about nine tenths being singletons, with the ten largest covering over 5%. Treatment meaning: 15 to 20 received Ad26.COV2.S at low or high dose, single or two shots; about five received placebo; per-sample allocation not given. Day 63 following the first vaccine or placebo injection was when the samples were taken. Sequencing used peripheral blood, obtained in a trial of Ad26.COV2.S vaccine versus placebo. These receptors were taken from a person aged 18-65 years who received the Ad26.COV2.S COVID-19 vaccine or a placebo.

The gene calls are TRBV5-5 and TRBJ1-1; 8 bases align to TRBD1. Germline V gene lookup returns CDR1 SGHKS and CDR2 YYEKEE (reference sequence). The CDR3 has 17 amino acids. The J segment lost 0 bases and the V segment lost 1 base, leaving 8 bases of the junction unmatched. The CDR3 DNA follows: TGTGCCAGCAGCTTGATAGGACAGGGCTACATGAACACTGAAGCTTTCTTT. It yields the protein CASSLIGQGYMNTEAFF.

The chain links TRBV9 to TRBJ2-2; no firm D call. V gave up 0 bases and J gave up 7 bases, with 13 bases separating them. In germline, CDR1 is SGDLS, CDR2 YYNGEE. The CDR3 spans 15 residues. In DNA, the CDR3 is TGTGCCAGCAGCGTAGGAACCCGGGTTGGCGGGGAGCTGTTTTTT. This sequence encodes CASSVGTRVGGELFF.

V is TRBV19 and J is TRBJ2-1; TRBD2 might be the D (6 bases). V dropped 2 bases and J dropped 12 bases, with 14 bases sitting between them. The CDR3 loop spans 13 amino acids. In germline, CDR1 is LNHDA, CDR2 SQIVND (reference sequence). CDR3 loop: CASSIMEGIMQFF. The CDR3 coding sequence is TGTGCCAGTAGTATAATGGAGGGGATCATGCAGTTCTTC.

This CDR3 reads CATSDGTVTGELFF. For the CDR3, the DNA is TGTGCCACCAGTGATGGGACGGTCACCGGGGAGCTGTTTTTT. V usage is TRBV24-1 and J usage is TRBJ2-2, with D perhaps given as TRBD1 or TRBD2 (5 bases each). Germline-derived CDR1 and CDR2 are KGHDR and SFDVKD. V gave up 3 bases and J gave up 4 bases, with 8 bases separating them. The CDR3 spans 14 residues.

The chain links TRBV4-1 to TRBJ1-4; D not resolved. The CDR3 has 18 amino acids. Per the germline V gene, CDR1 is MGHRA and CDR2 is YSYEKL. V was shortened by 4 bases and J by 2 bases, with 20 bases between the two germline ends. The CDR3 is CASSRWTDPSDTNEKLFF. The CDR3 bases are TGCGCCAGCAGCCGATGGACGGATCCCTCGGACACTAATGAAAAACTGTTTTTT.